The sequence of this T cell receptor beta chain was determined in a study of blood T cell repertoires in COVID-19 (TCRdb year 2020). For the study in its entirety: Samples from collaborators originated in the United States, Italy and Spain and spanned both the acute and convalescent phases of COVID-19. The material from the prospective study consisted of cDNA or gDNA derived from T cells, B-cell-depleted T cells, or PBMCs. Subjects who had been exposed to COVID-19, were actively infected with it, or had recovered from it provided the deeply sampled blood TCRbeta repertoires that made up the dataset. The repertoires were made available in a free public database intended to serve as a resource for research on the immune response to SARS-CoV-2. Samples came from the ongoing ImmuneRACE study (first 160 participants) plus 1,254 subjects from 6 global collaborators. The sample metadata nearly always contained a de-identified subject ID, COVID-19 status, age in years and sex. HLA class I and class II types, where available, came from metadata supplied by the sample provider rather than from assay-based typing.

Each collaborating institution followed its own protocols to collect whole blood in K2EDTA tubes. For TCRbeta analysis, collaborators shipped samples as frozen whole blood, isolated PBMCs, or DNA extracted from either of those sample types. TCRbeta CDR3 regions were amplified from genomic DNA by means of the immunoSEQ Assay, a bias-controlled multiplex PCR. Processing in the source paper ran as follows. Within the assay, amplification of reference gene primers was used to estimate how many nucleated cells each sample contained. Sequence reads were collapsed and filtered to measure the absolute abundance of every unique TCRbeta CDR3 rearrangement. For each sample, productive Simpson clonality was calculated as the square root of Simpson's diversity index over productive rearrangements. The table was pulled from immuneACCESS by TCRdb, which kept in-frame rearrangements only. Such tables lose some clones; where checked, under half of the loss comes from unresolved V genes, and the rest has no known cause. That table is the source of V, J and clone size, and D and trimming were worked out from the DNA. The sample table lists tens of thousands of clones, 84% of them with a count of one. The ten largest clones take up approximately 35% of the sample.

In the case of this clone: Its antigen specificity is not known. Qualities for individual bases were not recorded, and no much larger clone is one base off.

V loses 6 bases of germline sequence and J loses 0 bases, and the interval between the two ends is 12 bases. Taken from the germline V gene, the CDR1 and CDR2 loops are SNHLY and FYNNEI. Including the terminal cysteine and phenylalanine, the CDR3 comprises 16 residues. The DNA shown is the 48-base CDR3, in frame from base 1. What the research found in general, with its limitations: The amount of clinical and demographic metadata varied by source and participant and was provided uncurated.

The clonotype was recovered from a man between 65 and 85 years old with acute or convalescent COVID-19. Sample: peripheral blood. This sequence uses TRBV2 and TRBJ2-6; TRBD1 is possibly the D segment (6 matching bases). CDR3 reads: CASSGQKSSGANVLTF. The nucleotides read TGTGCCAGCAGCGGACAGAAGAGCTCTGGGGCCAACGTCCTGACTTTC.